This is a list of T cell receptor beta chains from one sample in a study of early T cells in non-severe SARS-CoV-2 infection. TCRdb re-called the 5' RACE reads with MiXCR, one entry per CDR3 protein. The sample records 87,000 or so distinct CDR3 sequences, 9% to 15% being singletons. Sequencing input: whole blood. The receptors come from an adult who was a healthcare worker with PCR-confirmed SARS-CoV-2 infection or an uninfected control (not recorded which). Each CDR3 is given with its conserved first and last residue. Fields, in order: V gene, J gene, D gene, CDR3 protein. D genes are given only for firm matches.

v_gene: TRBV20-1
j_gene: TRBJ2-1
d_gene: TRBD2
CDR3aa: CSARGSPGGPRNEQFF

v_gene: TRBV18
j_gene: TRBJ1-6
d_gene: .
CDR3aa: CASSPLPPVAHNSPLHF

v_gene: TRBV14
j_gene: TRBJ2-6
d_gene: TRBD1
CDR3aa: CASSQVLKWTGELLHSGANVLTF

v_gene: TRBV7-3
j_gene: TRBJ1-3
d_gene: .
CDR3aa: CASSLTPGNTIYF

v_gene: TRBV14
j_gene: TRBJ2-7
d_gene: .
CDR3aa: CASSPHKGLGPSYEQYF

v_gene: TRBV7-3
j_gene: TRBJ2-1
d_gene: TRBD2
CDR3aa: CASSPPGSGSQNEQFF

v_gene: TRBV18
j_gene: TRBJ1-1
d_gene: .
CDR3aa: CASSTRSGTEAFF

v_gene: TRBV7-3
j_gene: TRBJ2-3
d_gene: .
CDR3aa: CASSFGRAGTDTQYF

v_gene: TRBV2
j_gene: TRBJ2-5
d_gene: TRBD2
CDR3aa: CASSGESGIETQYF

v_gene: TRBV7-6
j_gene: TRBJ2-1
d_gene: .
CDR3aa: CASSLGWTPYNEQFF

v_gene: TRBV6-2/TRBV6-3
j_gene: TRBJ1-1
d_gene: .
CDR3aa: CASSYFRSTEAFF

v_gene: TRBV19
j_gene: TRBJ2-3
d_gene: .
CDR3aa: CASSSLSRMGDTQYF

v_gene: TRBV6-2/TRBV6-3
j_gene: TRBJ2-7
d_gene: TRBD2
CDR3aa: CASRPSGTTSSYEQYF

v_gene: TRBV28
j_gene: TRBJ1-5
d_gene: .
CDR3aa: CASSLTRAQHF

v_gene: TRBV20-1
j_gene: TRBJ2-3
d_gene: .
CDR3aa: CSASGGSTDTQYF

v_gene: TRBV6-7
j_gene: TRBJ2-7
d_gene: TRBD2
CDR3aa: CAKGTSGPSYEQYF

v_gene: TRBV19
j_gene: TRBJ2-2
d_gene: .
CDR3aa: CASSTPQRGVGELFF

v_gene: TRBV5-1
j_gene: TRBJ1-1
d_gene: .
CDR3aa: CASSSNMNTEAFF

v_gene: TRBV12-3/TRBV12-4
j_gene: TRBJ2-1
d_gene: TRBD2
CDR3aa: CASSGLAGRSYNEQFF

v_gene: TRBV10-3
j_gene: TRBJ2-3
d_gene: .
CDR3aa: CAITRGQQGTDTQYF

v_gene: TRBV10-3
j_gene: TRBJ2-7
d_gene: TRBD2
CDR3aa: CAIRPTGLAFNEQYF

v_gene: TRBV7-2
j_gene: TRBJ2-7
d_gene: .
CDR3aa: CASSLAGSPSSYEQYF

v_gene: TRBV4-2
j_gene: TRBJ2-1
d_gene: .
CDR3aa: CASSLGLNNEQFF

v_gene: TRBV12-3/TRBV12-4
j_gene: TRBJ2-1
d_gene: TRBD2
CDR3aa: CASSTLAGTNNEQFF

v_gene: TRBV7-8
j_gene: TRBJ2-5
d_gene: .
CDR3aa: CASSFSTGSQETQYF

v_gene: TRBV3-1
j_gene: TRBJ1-4
d_gene: .
CDR3aa: CASSTRTDGKLFF

v_gene: TRBV27
j_gene: TRBJ2-2
d_gene: TRBD1
CDR3aa: CASMGQGNIGELFF

v_gene: TRBV20-1
j_gene: TRBJ2-3
d_gene: TRBD2
CDR3aa: CSASQGLAGATDTQYF